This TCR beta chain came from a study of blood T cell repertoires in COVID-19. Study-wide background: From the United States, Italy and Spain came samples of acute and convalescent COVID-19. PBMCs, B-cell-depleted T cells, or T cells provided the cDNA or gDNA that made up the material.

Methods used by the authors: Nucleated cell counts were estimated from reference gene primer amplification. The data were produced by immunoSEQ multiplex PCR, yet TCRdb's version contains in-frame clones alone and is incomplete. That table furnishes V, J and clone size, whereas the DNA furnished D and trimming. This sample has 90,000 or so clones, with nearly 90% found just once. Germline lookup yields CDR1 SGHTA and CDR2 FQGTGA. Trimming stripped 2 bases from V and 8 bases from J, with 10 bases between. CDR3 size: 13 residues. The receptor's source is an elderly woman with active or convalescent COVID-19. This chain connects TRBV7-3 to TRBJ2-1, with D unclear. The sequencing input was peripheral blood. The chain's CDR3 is CASSLSGSDEQFF. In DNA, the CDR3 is TGTGCCAGCAGCTTATCCGGTTCGGATGAGCAGTTCTTC.